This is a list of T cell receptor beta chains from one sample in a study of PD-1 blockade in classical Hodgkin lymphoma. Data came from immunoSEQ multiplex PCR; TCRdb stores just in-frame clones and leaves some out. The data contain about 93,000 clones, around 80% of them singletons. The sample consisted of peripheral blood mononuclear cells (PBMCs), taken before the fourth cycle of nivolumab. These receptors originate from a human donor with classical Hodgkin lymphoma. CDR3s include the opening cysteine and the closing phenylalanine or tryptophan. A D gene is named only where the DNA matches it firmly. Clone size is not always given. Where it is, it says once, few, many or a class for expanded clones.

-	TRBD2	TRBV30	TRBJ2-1	CAWTKGREYGEQFF	TGTGCCTGGACGAAGGGGCGGGAGTACGGAGAGCAGTTCTTC
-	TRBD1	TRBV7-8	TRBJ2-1	CASSPGWGQGNYNEQFF	TGTGCCAGCAGCCCGGGATGGGGACAGGGAAACTACAATGAGCAGTTCTTC
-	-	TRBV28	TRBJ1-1	CAIQGRDGVPEAFF	TGTGCCATACAAGGCAGGGATGGGGTGCCTGAAGCTTTCTTT
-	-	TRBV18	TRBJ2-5	CASSPLGRKETQYF	TGTGCCAGCTCACCACTAGGGAGGAAAGAGACCCAGTACTTC
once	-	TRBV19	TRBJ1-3	CASRRSTLPGNTIYF	TGTGCCAGTAGGAGGTCCACGCTTCCTGGAAACACCATATATTTT
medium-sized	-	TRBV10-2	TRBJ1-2	CASTGQQAYGGYTF	TGCGCCAGCACCGGACAGCAGGCCTATGGTGGCTACACCTTC
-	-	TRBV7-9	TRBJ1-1	CASSGSGRRDTEAFF	TGTGCCAGCAGCGGTAGTGGGAGACGGGACACTGAAGCTTTCTTT
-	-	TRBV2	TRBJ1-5	CASSEGRTLHNQPQHF	TGTGCCAGCAGTGAAGGTAGGACCCTACACAATCAGCCCCAGCATTTT
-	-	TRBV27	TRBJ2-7	CASTQRGTYGGEQYF	TGTGCCAGCACCCAAAGGGGGACCTACGGGGGCGAGCAGTACTTC
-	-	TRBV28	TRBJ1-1	CASTTLDTEAFF	TGTGCCAGCACGACACTGGACACTGAAGCTTTCTTT
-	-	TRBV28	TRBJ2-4	CASSSTGEIAKNIQYF	TGTGCCAGCAGTTCGACGGGCGAGATAGCCAAAAACATTCAGTACTTC
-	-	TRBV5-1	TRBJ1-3	CASSLFSGAGNTIYF	TGCGCCAGCAGCTTGTTCTCGGGGGCTGGAAACACCATATATTTT
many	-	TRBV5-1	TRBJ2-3	CASSRRDGTDTQYF	TGCGCCAGCAGCCGGCGGGATGGCACAGATACGCAGTATTTT
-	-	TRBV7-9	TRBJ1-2	CASSLIPGPPVSSF	TGTGCCAGCAGCTTAATACCGGGTCCCCCAGTCTCTTCCTTC
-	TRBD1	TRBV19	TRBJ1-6	CASSIDWTGLLLHF	TGTGCCAGTAGTATAGACTGGACAGGGCTTCTCCTCCACTTT
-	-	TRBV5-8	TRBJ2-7	CASSLGVYEQYF	TGTGCCAGCAGCTTGGGGGTCTACGAGCAGTACTTC
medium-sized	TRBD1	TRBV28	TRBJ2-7	CASSPGGPPPYEQYF	TGTGCCAGCAGTCCAGGGGGCCCACCCCCCTACGAGCAGTACTTC
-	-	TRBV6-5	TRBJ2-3	CASRGPALDTQYF	TGTGCCAGCAGGGGACCAGCACTGGATACGCAGTATTTT
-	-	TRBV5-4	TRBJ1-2	CASSLDSYGYTF	TGTGCCAGCAGCTTAGACAGTTATGGCTACACCTTC
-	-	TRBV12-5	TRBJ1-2	CASGFGRGWNGYTF	TGTGCTAGTGGTTTCGGAAGGGGATGGAATGGCTACACCTTC
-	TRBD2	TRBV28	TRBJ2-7	CASSFAYRIPLKLLADNYEQYF	TGTGCCAGCAGTTTTGCATATAGGATACCGCTCAAGCTACTAGCGGACAACTACGAGCAGTACTTC
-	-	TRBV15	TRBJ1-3	CATSRDLALGNTIYF	TGTGCCACCAGCAGAGATCTTGCTCTTGGAAACACCATATATTTT
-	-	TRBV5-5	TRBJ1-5	CASREDLGNQPQHF	TGTGCCAGCAGGGAGGACCTCGGGAATCAGCCCCAGCATTTT
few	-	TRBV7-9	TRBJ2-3	CASSPVTDTQYF	TGTGCCAGCAGCCCCGTCACAGATACGCAGTATTTT
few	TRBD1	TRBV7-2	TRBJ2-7	CASSPKPTGGYEQYF	TGTGCCAGCAGCCCGAAACCGACAGGGGGGTACGAGCAGTACTTC
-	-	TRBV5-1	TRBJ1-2	CASSLEPRSSANYGYTF	TGCGCCAGCAGCTTGGAACCCAGGAGTAGCGCTAACTATGGCTACACCTTC
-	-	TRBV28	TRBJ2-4	CASSLTEAAKNIQYF	TGTGCCAGCAGTTTGACCGAGGCAGCCAAAAACATTCAGTACTTC
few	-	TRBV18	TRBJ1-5	CASSPRGNQPQHF	TGTGCCAGCTCACCACGGGGCAATCAGCCCCAGCATTTT
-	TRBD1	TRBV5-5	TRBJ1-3	CASNSRTGSGNTIYF	TGTGCCAGCAACTCCAGGACAGGGTCTGGAAACACCATATATTTT
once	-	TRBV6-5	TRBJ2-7	CASSAPRGGSYEQYF	TGTGCCAGCAGTGCCCCTAGGGGGGGAAGCTACGAGCAGTACTTC
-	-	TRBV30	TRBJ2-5	CAWSPGTRETQYF	TGTGCCTGGAGTCCCGGGACACGGGAGACCCAGTACTTC
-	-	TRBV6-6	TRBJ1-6	CASSYSSRGNSPLHF	TGTGCCAGCAGTTACTCGAGCAGGGGCAATTCACCCCTCCACTTT
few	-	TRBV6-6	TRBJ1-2	CATYAVSDYGYTF	TGTGCCACTTATGCTGTGAGCGACTATGGCTACACCTTC
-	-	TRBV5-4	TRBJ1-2	CASSLGRPRAEQANYGYTF	TGTGCCAGCAGCTTGGGTCGACCTAGGGCAGAACAAGCTAACTATGGCTACACCTTC
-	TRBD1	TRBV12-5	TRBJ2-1	CASGLGDRFYNEQFF	TGTGCTAGTGGTTTGGGGGACAGATTCTACAATGAGCAGTTCTTC
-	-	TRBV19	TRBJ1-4	CASSIDADSLKLFF	TGTGCCAGTAGTATAGATGCGGACAGCTTAAAACTGTTTTTT
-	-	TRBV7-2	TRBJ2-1	CASSLALAGQFF	TGTGCCAGCAGCTTAGCGCTAGCTGGGCAGTTCTTC
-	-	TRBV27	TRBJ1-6	CASTGGPAASPLHF	TGTGCCAGCACGGGCGGGCCCGCGGCTTCACCCCTCCACTTT
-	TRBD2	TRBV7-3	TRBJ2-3	CASSTAPGGSTDTQYF	TGTGCCAGCAGCACAGCCCCGGGGGGGAGCACAGATACGCAGTATTTT
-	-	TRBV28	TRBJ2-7	CASSLWGSGGVEQYF	TGTGCCAGCAGTTTATGGGGGAGCGGTGGGGTCGAGCAGTACTTC
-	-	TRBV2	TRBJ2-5	CASSGGQETQYF	TGTGCCAGCAGTGGAGGCCAAGAGACCCAGTACTTC
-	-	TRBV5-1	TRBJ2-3	CASSWGRDTQYF	TGCGCCAGCAGCTGGGGGCGGGATACGCAGTATTTT
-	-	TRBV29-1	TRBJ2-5	CSVAGLWGEETQYF	TGCAGCGTTGCTGGCCTGTGGGGCGAAGAGACCCAGTACTTC
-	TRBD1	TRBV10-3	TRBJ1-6	CAISAGTGLSPLHF	TGTGCCATCAGTGCGGGGACAGGTCTCTCACCCCTCCACTTT
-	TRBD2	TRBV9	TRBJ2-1	CASSPGGGRINNEQFF	TGTGCCAGCAGCCCGGGGGGCGGGAGGATAAACAATGAGCAGTTCTTC
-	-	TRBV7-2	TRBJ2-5	CASSLIGSQETQYF	TGTGCCAGCAGCTTAATTGGGTCGCAAGAGACCCAGTACTTC
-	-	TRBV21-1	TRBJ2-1	CASSKRQGAYNEQFF	TGTGCCAGCAGCAAGCGGCAGGGGGCCTACAATGAGCAGTTCTTC
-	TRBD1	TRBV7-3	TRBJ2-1	CASSLMGQAFYEQFF	TGTGCCAGCAGCTTAATGGGACAGGCCTTTTATGAGCAGTTCTTC
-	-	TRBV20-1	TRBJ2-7	CSVGGTYEQYF	TGCAGTGTCGGCGGAACCTACGAGCAGTACTTC
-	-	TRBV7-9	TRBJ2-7	CASSLSPSNSYEQYF	TGTGCCAGCAGCTTAAGTCCCTCCAATTCCTACGAGCAGTACTTC
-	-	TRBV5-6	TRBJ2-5	CASSLASGWGETQYF	TGTGCCAGCAGCTTGGCTTCCGGTTGGGGGGAGACCCAGTACTTC
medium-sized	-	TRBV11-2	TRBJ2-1	CASSHREGQPDNEQFF	TGTGCCAGCAGCCACCGGGAGGGACAGCCAGACAATGAGCAGTTCTTC
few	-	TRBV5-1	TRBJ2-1	CASSRTTFTYNEQFF	TGCGCCAGCAGCCGGACTACATTTACCTACAATGAGCAGTTCTTC